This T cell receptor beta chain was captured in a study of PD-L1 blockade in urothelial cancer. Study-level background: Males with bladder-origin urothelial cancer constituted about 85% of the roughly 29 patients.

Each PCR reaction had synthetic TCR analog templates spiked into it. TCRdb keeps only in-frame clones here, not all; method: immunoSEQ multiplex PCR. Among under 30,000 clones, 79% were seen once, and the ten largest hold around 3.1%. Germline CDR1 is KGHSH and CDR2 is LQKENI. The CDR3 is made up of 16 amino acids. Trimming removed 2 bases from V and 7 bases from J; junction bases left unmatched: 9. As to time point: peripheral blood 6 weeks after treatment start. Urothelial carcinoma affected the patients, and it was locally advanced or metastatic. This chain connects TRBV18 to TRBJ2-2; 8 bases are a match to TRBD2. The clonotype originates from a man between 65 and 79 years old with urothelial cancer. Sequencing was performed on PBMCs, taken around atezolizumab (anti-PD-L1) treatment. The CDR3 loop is CASSPSRLAGSGELFF. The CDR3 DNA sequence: TGTGCCAGCTCACCATCAAGGCTAGCGGGCAGCGGGGAGCTGTTTTTT.